This note documents a single TCR beta chain sequence. This record comes from a study of cytomegalovirus exposure and HLA in healthy donors. Generated by immunoSEQ multiplex PCR, the TCRdb table keeps only in-frame clones and is missing some. The table shows 150,000 to 200,000 clones, with around nine tenths occurring only once. V lost 6 bases to trimming and J lost 0 bases, with 8 bases between them. The CDR3 is 14 residues long. Germline V CDR1 and CDR2: ENHRY, SYGVKD. This chain links TRBV10-3 with TRBJ2-2, with no clear D. This sequence was found in a man younger than 30 in good health and CMV-seropositive. Source material: PBMCs. The CDR3 region has the DNA TGTGCCATCAGGGCCGCAACGAACACCGGGGAGCTGTTTTTT. Its protein product is CAIRAATNTGELFF.